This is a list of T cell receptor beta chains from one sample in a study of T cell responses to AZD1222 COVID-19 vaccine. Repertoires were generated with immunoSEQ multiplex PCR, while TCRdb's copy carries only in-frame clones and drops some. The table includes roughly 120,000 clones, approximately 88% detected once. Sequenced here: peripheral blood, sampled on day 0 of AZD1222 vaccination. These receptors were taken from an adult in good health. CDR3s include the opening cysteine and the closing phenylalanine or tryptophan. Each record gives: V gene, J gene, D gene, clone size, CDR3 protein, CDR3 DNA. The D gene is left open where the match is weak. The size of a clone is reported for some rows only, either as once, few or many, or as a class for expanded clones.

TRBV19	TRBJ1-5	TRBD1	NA	CASMILDRGSLEPQHF	TGTGCCAGTATGATTTTGGACAGGGGAAGTTTGGAGCCCCAGCATTTT
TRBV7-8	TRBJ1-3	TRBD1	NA	CASSLGTRGSSGNTIYF	TGTGCCAGCAGCTTAGGGACCAGGGGGAGCTCTGGAAACACCATATATTTT
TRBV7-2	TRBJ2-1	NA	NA	CASSLRVSPYNEQFF	TGTGCCAGCAGCTTACGGGTCAGCCCCTACAATGAGCAGTTCTTC
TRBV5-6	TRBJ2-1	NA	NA	CASSIAGGQFF	TGTGCCAGCAGCATCGCCGGTGGGCAGTTCTTC
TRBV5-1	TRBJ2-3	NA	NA	CASSLSGQGTDTQYF	TGCGCCAGCAGCTTGAGCGGCCAGGGGACAGATACGCAGTATTTT
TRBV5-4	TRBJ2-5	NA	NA	CASSLEGLVQETQYF	TGTGCCAGCAGCTTGGAGGGACTTGTCCAAGAGACCCAGTACTTC
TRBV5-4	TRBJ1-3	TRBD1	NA	CASSSGTGQVSGNTIYF	TGTGCCAGCAGCTCGGGAACTGGACAGGTCTCTGGAAACACCATATATTTT
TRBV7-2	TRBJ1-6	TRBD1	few	CASSQGTAERPLHF	TGTGCCAGCAGCCAGGGGACAGCCGAGAGACCCCTCCACTTT
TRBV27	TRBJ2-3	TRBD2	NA	CASSRDGGADTQYF	TGTGCCAGCAGTCGGGACGGGGGGGCAGATACGCAGTATTTT
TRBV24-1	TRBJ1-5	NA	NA	CATSTQQGDQPQHF	TGTGCCACGAGTACCCAACAGGGAGATCAGCCCCAGCATTTT
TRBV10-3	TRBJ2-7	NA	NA	CAISESGDSSYEQYF	TGTGCCATCAGTGAGTCGGGAGATTCCTCCTACGAGCAGTACTTC
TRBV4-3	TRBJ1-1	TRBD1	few	CASSQDHWDRANTEAFF	TGCGCCAGCAGCCAAGATCATTGGGACAGGGCCAACACTGAAGCTTTCTTT
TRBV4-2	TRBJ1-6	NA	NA	CASSQESAGAGNSPLHF	TGTGCCAGCAGCCAAGAGAGCGCAGGGGCGGGTAATTCACCCCTCCACTTT
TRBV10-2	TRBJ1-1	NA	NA	CASSAGVNTEAFF	TGCGCCTCCTCGGCAGGGGTTAACACTGAAGCTTTCTTT
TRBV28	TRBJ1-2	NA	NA	CASSFNGNYGYTF	TGTGCCAGCAGTTTTAATGGTAACTATGGCTACACCTTC
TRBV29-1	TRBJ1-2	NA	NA	CSVEGAPYGYTF	TGCAGCGTTGAGGGAGCACCGTATGGCTACACCTTC
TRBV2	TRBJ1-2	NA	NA	CASSGVEGNGYTF	TGTGCCAGCAGTGGAGTTGAGGGCAATGGCTACACCTTC
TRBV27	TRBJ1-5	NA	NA	CASSLSAEGNQPQHF	TGTGCCAGCAGTTTATCTGCGGAGGGCAATCAGCCCCAGCATTTT
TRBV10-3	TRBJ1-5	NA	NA	CAISVKGQDQPQHF	TGTGCCATCAGTGTTAAAGGGCAGGATCAGCCCCAGCATTTT
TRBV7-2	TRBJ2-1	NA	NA	CASSLFGGPEYNEQFF	TGTGCCAGCAGCTTATTCGGGGGTCCCGAATACAATGAGCAGTTCTTC
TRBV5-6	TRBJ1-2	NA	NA	CASSQRPSKYYGYTF	TGTGCCAGCAGCCAGAGACCTTCCAAATACTATGGCTACACCTTC
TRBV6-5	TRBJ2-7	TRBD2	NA	CASSYSKSSGSYEQYF	TGTGCCAGCAGTTACTCGAAATCTAGCGGTTCCTACGAGCAGTACTTC
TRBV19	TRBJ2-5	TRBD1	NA	CASSIRTPRGTGETQYF	TGTGCCAGTAGTATAAGAACTCCCAGGGGGACGGGGGAGACCCAGTACTTC
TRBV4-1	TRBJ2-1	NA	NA	CASSQDRALANEQFF	TGCGCCAGCAGCCAAGACAGGGCCCTGGCGAATGAGCAGTTCTTC